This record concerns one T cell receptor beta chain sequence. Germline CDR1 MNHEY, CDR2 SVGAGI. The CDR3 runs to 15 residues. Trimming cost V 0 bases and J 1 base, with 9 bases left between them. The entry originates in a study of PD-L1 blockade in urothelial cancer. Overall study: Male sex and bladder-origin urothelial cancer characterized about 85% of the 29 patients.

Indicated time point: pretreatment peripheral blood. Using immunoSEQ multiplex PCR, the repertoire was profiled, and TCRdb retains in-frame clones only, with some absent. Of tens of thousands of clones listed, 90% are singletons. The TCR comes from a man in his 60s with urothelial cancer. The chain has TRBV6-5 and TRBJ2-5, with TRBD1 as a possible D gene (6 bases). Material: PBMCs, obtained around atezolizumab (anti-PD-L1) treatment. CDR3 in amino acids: CASSYSGQSQETQYF. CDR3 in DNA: TGTGCCAGCAGTTACTCTGGACAGTCCCAAGAGACCCAGTACTTC.